This TCR beta chain was captured by sequencing in a study of T cells in Graves' hyperthyroidism and ophthalmopathy. This clonotype was counted ten times or more. Amplification of TCR beta CDR3 regions was performed using RNA transcripts as template. RT-PCR in the first round (using the HTBI primer set) targeted the TCR CDR3. TCRdb re-called the multiplex PCR reads through MiXCR, storing one row per CDR3 protein. The sample records almost 350,000 distinct CDR3 sequences, 15% to 20% being singletons. Germline V gene data show CDR1 as DFQATT and CDR2 as SNEGSKA (reference sequence). V lost 2 bases and J lost 0, with 11 bases in between. The CDR3 loop spans 14 amino acids.

This receptor was obtained from a woman in her thirties or forties with Graves' ophthalmopathy. This sequence joins TRBV20-1 and TRBJ2-7; D gene ambiguous. The material sequenced was blood. CDR3 sequence reads: CSARMQASSYEQYF. The DNA for the CDR3 is TGCAGTGCTAGAATGCAGGCTTCCTCCTACGAGCAGTACTTC.